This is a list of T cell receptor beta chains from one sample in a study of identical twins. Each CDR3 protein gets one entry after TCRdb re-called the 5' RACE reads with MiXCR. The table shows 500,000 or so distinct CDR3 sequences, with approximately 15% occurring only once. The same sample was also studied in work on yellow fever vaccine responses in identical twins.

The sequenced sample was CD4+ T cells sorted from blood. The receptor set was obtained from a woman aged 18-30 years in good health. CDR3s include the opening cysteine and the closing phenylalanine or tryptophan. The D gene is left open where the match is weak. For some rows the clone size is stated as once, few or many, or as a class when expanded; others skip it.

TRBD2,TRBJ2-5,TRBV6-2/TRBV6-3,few,CASSWGLAGGKETQYF,TGTGCCAGCAGCTGGGGACTAGCGGGGGGGAAAGAGACCCAGTACTTC
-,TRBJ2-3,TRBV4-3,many,CASSQDQYSSTDTQYF,TGCGCCAGCAGCCAAGATCAGTACTCTAGCACAGATACGCAGTATTTT
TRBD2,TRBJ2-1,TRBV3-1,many,CASSQRTSGGGNEQFF,TGTGCCAGCAGCCAACGGACTAGCGGGGGCGGGAATGAGCAGTTCTTC
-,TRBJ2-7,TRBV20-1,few,CSARDATWSSGFGYEQYF,TGCAGTGCTAGAGATGCCACCTGGAGCTCGGGGTTTGGGTACGAGCAGTACTTC
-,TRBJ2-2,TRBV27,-,CASSLRLDSWNTGELFF,TGTGCCAGCAGTTTAAGACTAGACAGCTGGAACACCGGGGAGCTGTTTTTT
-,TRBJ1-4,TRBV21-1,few,CASSPQIKLFF,TGTGCCAGCAGCCCACAGATAAAACTGTTTTTT
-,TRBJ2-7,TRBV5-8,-,CASSYGRQPYEQYF,TGTGCCAGCAGCTATGGCAGGCAGCCCTACGAGCAGTACTTC
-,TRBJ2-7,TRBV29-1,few,CSVGGGTFQETSYEQYF,TGCAGCGTTGGAGGGGGAACATTTCAGGAAACTTCCTACGAGCAGTACTTC
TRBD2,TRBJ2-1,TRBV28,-,CASSFSRLAGGGEQFF,TGTGCCAGCAGTTTCTCTAGGCTAGCGGGAGGCGGTGAGCAGTTCTTC
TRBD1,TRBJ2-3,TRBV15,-,CATSRERGTGGADTQYF,TGTGCCACCAGCAGAGAGCGTGGGACAGGGGGCGCGGATACGCAGTATTTT
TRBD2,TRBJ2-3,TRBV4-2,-,CASSQDPRGAGGTDTQYF,TGTGCCAGCAGCCAAGATCCCCGGGGGGCGGGAGGGACAGATACGCAGTATTTT
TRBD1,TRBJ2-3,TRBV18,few,CASSPIGQGATDTQYF,TGTGCCAGCTCACCGATCGGGCAGGGGGCAACAGATACGCAGTATTTT
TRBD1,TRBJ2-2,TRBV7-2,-,CASSLYGTGGKTGELFF,TGTGCCAGCAGCTTATATGGGACAGGGGGCAAGACCGGGGAGCTGTTTTTT
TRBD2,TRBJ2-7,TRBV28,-,CASSSSGSGSYEQYF,TGTGCCAGCAGTTCCTCGGGTAGCGGGAGCTACGAGCAGTACTTC
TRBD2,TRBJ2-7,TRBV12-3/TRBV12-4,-,CASSPPPGGLSSYEQYF,TGTGCCAGCAGTCCACCCCCCGGGGGGTTAAGCTCCTACGAGCAGTACTTC
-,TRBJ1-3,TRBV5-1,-,CASSFTGEPGNTIYF,TGCGCCAGCAGCTTTACAGGAGAACCGGGAAACACCATATATTTT
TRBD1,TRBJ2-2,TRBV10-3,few,CAIRQGGNTGELFF,TGTGCCATCCGACAGGGGGGAAACACCGGGGAGCTGTTTTTT
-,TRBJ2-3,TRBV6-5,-,CASSYNRGRIDTQYF,TGTGCCAGCAGTTACAACCGGGGGCGCATAGATACGCAGTATTTT
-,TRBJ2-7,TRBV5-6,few,CASSTTGITYEQYF,TGTGCCAGCAGCACCACAGGGATAACCTACGAGCAGTACTTC
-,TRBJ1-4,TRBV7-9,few,CASSLVASDEKLFF,TGTGCCAGCAGCTTAGTTGCCAGTGACGAAAAACTGTTTTTT
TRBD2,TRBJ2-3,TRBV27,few,CASSRLAGVSADTQYF,TGTGCCAGCAGTCGATTAGCGGGAGTAAGTGCAGATACGCAGTATTTT
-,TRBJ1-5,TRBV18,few,CASSPLGGQEIAQHF,TGTGCCAGCTCACCACTCGGGGGGCAAGAGATCGCCCAGCATTTT
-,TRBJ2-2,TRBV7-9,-,CASSLKGSLTGELFF,TGTGCCAGCAGCTTAAAGGGCAGTCTCACCGGGGAGCTGTTTTTT
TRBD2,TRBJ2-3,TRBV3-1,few,CASSQEGLAGSYTDTQYF,TGTGCCAGCAGCCAAGAAGGACTAGCGGGGTCCTACACAGATACGCAGTATTTT
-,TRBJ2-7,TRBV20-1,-,CSAIGLGNYEQYF,TGCAGTGCTATCGGACTGGGGAATTACGAGCAGTACTTC
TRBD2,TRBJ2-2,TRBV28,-,CATGGMTGELFF,TGTGCCACCGGGGGGATGACAGGGGAGCTGTTTTTT
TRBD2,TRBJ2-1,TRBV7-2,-,CASSSILAGGSEQFF,TGTGCCAGCAGCTCCATCCTAGCGGGAGGTTCTGAGCAGTTCTTC
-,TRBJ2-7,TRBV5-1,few,CASSLETGTQKQYF,TGCGCCAGCAGCTTGGAGACCGGGACCCAAAAGCAGTACTTC
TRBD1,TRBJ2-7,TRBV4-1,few,CASSQVPGGPTSSYEQYF,TGCGCCAGCAGCCAAGTCCCAGGGGGCCCCACGAGCTCCTACGAGCAGTACTTC
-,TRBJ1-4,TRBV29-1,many,CSVRVGINEKLFF,TGCAGCGTGCGGGTGGGAATTAATGAAAAACTGTTTTTT
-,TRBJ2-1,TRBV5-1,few,CASSPPGASSYNEQFF,TGCGCCAGCAGCCCGCCGGGGGCGAGCTCCTACAATGAGCAGTTCTTC
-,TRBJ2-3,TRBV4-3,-,CASSQDPRGDTQYF,TGCGCCAGCAGCCAAGATCCCCGGGGGGATACGCAGTATTTT
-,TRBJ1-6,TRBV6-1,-,CASSGPNQDNSPLHF,TGTGCCAGCAGTGGACCAAATCAAGATAATTCACCCCTCCACTTT
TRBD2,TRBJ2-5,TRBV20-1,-,CSVLAGGNSETQYF,TGCAGTGTACTAGCGGGAGGGAATTCCGAGACCCAGTACTTC
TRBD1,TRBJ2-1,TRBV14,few,CASSQVGRGYYNEQFF,TGTGCCAGCAGCCAGGTCGGCAGGGGGTATTACAATGAGCAGTTCTTC
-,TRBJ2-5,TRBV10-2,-,CASSRANTQETQYF,TGCGCCAGCAGTCGGGCGAATACCCAAGAGACCCAGTACTTC
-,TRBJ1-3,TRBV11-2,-,CASSLDLGISGNTIYF,TGTGCCAGCAGCTTAGATCTGGGGATTTCGGGAAACACCATATATTTT
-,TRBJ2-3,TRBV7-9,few,CASSFGISTDTQYF,TGTGCCAGCAGCTTCGGGATTAGCACAGATACGCAGTATTTT
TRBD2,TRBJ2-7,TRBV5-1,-,CASSSLGGRTTAGEQYF,TGCGCCAGCAGCTCCTTGGGCGGGAGGACGACGGCAGGAGAGCAGTACTTC
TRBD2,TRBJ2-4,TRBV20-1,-,CSASLGLAGAIQYF,TGCAGTGCTAGTTTGGGACTAGCGGGAGCCATTCAGTACTTC
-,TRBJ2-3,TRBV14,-,CASSQMGVSTDTQYF,TGTGCCAGCAGCCAAATGGGGGTATCCACAGATACGCAGTATTTT
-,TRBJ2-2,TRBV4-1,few,CASSQKESAGELFF,TGCGCCAGCAGCCAGAAGGAGTCCGCCGGGGAGCTGTTTTTT
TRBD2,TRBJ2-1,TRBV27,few,CASRPPGGNEQFF,TGTGCCAGCAGACCGCCCGGGGGGAATGAGCAGTTCTTC
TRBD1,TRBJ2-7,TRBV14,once,CASSRRPGQGAYEQYF,TGTGCCAGCAGCCGACGTCCGGGACAGGGGGCCTACGAGCAGTACTTC
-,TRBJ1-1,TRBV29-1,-,CSASDLQGMETEAFF,TGCAGCGCAAGTGACCTACAGGGCATGGAGACTGAAGCTTTCTTT
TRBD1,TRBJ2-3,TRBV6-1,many,CASSEAWTGSDTQYF,TGTGCCAGCAGTGAAGCATGGACAGGGTCAGATACGCAGTATTTT
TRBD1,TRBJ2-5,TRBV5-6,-,CASSLAGQTKQETQYF,TGTGCCAGCAGCTTGGCGGGACAGACAAAACAAGAGACCCAGTACTTC
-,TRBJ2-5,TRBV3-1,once,CASSQGQKPRETQYF,TGTGCCAGCAGCCAAGGGCAGAAGCCGCGAGAGACCCAGTACTTC
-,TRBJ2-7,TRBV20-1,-,CSAREAGGGNEQYF,TGCAGTGCTAGAGAGGCAGGTGGAGGAAACGAGCAGTACTTC
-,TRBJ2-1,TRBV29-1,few,CSVDKGREQFF,TGCAGCGTTGATAAGGGGCGGGAGCAGTTCTTC
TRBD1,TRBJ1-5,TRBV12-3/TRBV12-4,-,CASSLFETGSNQPQHF,TGTGCCAGCAGTTTATTTGAGACAGGGAGCAATCAGCCCCAGCATTTT
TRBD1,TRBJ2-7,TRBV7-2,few,CASSVRQGRSYEQYF,TGTGCCAGCAGCGTGAGACAGGGGCGCTCCTACGAGCAGTACTTC
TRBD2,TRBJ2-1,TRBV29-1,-,CSVRTSGGANNEQFF,TGCAGCGTACGGACTAGCGGGGGGGCCAACAATGAGCAGTTCTTC
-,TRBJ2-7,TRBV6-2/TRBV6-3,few,CASSYWGSLRYEQYF,TGTGCCAGCAGTTACTGGGGGAGCTTGCGCTACGAGCAGTACTTC
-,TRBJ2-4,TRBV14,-,CASSGGKNIQYF,TGTGCCAGCAGCGGGGGCAAAAACATTCAGTACTTC
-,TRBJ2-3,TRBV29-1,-,CSVLQNRASTDTQYF,TGCAGCGTTCTACAAAACAGGGCGTCCACAGATACGCAGTATTTT
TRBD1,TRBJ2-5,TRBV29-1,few,CSVTQGALETQYF,TGCAGCGTGACCCAGGGGGCCTTAGAGACCCAGTACTTC
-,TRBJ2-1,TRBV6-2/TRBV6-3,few,CASHPRGPYNEQFF,TGTGCCAGCCACCCTCGGGGCCCCTACAATGAGCAGTTCTTC